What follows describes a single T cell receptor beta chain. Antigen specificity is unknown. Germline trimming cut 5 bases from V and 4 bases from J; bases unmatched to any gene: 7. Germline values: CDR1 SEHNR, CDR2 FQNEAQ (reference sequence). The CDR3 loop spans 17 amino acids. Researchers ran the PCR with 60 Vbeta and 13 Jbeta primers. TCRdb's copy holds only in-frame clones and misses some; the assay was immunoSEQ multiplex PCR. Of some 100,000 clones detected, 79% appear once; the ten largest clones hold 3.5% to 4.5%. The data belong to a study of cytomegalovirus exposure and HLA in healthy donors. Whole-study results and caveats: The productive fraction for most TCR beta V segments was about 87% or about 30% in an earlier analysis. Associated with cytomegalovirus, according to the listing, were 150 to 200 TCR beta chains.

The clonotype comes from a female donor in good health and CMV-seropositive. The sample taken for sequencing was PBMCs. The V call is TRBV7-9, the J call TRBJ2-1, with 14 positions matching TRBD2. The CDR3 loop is CASSPWTSGGLYNEQFF. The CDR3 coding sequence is TGTGCCAGCAGCCCATGGACTAGCGGGGGGCTTTACAATGAGCAGTTCTTC.